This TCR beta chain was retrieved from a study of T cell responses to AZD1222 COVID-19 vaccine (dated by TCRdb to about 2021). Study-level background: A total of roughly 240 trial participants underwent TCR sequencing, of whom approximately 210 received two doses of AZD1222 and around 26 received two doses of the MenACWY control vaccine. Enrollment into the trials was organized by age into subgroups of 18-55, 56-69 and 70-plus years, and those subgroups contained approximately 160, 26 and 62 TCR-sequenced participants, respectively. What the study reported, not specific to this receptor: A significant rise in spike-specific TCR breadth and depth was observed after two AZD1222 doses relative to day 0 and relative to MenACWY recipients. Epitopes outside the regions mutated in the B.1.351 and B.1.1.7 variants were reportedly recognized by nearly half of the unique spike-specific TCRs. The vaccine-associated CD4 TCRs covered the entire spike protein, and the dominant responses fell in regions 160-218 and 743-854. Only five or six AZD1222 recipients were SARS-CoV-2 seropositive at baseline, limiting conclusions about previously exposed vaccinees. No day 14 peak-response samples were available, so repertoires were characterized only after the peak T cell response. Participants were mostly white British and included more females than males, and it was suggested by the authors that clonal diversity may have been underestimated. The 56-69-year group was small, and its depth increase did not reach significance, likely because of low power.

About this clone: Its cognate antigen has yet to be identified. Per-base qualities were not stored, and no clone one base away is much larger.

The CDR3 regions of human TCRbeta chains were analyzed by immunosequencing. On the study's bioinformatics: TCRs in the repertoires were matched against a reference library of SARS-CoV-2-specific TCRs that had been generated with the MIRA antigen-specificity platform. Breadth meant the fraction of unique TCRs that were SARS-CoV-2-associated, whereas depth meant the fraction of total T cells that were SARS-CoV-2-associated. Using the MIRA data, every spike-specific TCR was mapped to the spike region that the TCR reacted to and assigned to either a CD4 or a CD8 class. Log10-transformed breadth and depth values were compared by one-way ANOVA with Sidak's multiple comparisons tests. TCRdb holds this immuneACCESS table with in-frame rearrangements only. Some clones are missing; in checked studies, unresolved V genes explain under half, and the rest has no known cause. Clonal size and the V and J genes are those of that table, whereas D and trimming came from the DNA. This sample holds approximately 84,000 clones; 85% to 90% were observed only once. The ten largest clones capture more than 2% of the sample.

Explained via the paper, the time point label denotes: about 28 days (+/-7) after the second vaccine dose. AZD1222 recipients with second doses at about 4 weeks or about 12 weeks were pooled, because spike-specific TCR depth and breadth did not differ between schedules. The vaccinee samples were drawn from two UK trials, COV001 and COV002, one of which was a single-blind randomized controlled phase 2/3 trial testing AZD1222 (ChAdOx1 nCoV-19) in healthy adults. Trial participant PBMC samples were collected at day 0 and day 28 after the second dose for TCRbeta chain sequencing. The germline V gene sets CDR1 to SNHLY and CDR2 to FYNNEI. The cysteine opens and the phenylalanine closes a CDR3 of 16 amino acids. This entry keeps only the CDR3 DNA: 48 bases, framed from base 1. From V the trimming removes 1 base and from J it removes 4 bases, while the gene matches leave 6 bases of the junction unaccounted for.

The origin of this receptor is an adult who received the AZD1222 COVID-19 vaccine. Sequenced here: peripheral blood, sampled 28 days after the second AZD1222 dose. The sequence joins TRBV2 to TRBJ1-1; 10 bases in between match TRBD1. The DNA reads TGTGCCAGCAGTGAAGGTCCGGGACAGGGGTTCACTGAAGCTTTCTTT. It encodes CASSEGPGQGFTEAFF.